The entry below gives a single T cell receptor (beta chain) sequence along with its context. This record comes from a study of control samples from healthy donors and cancer patients. The germline gives CDR1 SGHNT, CDR2 YENEEA. The V end lost 5 bases, the J end lost 7 bases, and 23 bases lay between the germline ends. The CDR3 consists of 17 residues. The table came from immunoSEQ multiplex PCR; TCRdb's copy has only in-frame clones and leaves some out. The sample holds about 130,000 clones, 90% seen once. This TCR came from a middle-aged man in good health. The source material was blood. V is TRBV11-3 and J is TRBJ2-2; D may correspond to TRBD1 or TRBD2 (5 bases each). The DNA of the CDR3 is TGTGCCAGCAGCCTGCGAGCCGGGACCCCTATGGGCGGGGAGCTGTTTTTT. Translated: CASSLRAGTPMGGELFF.